This TCR beta chain was profiled in a study of control samples from healthy donors and cancer patients. Germline V gene sequence: CDR1 SGHVS, CDR2 FQNEAQ. Trimming cost V 3 bases and J 1 base, with 6 bases left between them. The CDR3 length is 13 residues. Method: immunoSEQ multiplex PCR; TCRdb's copy keeps in-frame clones and lacks some. The sample shows around 94,000 clones, more than 85% of them seen only once. The source of this sequence is a woman aged 50 to 60 in good health. The source material was blood. V usage is TRBV7-8 and J usage is TRBJ1-1; D is ambiguous. The CDR3 loop is CASSLNRNTEAFF. The CDR3 DNA sequence: TGTGCCAGCAGCTTGAACCGGAACACTGAAGCTTTCTTT. The complete variable domain, with remaining parts taken from reference TRBV7-8 and TRBJ1-1, reads GAGVSQSPRYKVAKRGQDVALRCDPISGHVSLFWYQQALGQGPEFLTYFQNEAQLDKSGLPSDRFFAERPEGSVSTLKIQRTQQEDSAVYLCASSLNRNTEAFFGQGTRLTVV.